The 32 T cell receptor beta chains reported below all come from one sample, sequenced in a study of CD8 T cells in Susac syndrome. RNA was extracted with the RNeasy kit, and a quantity of roughly 0.5 to 1 ug was reverse transcribed using random hexamers. TCRdb recomputed calls from the immunoSEQ multiplex PCR reads with MiXCR, one row per CDR3 protein. The data hold about 300,000 distinct CDR3 sequences, with about 91% observed a single time. The material sequenced was CD8+ T cells from PBMCs. These receptors were taken from a human donor with multiple sclerosis.

The chain combines TRBV6-2 or TRBV6-3 with TRBJ2-1; D gene unclear. Trimming left V 0 bases short and J 4 bases short, with 7 bases between. The CDR3 sequence is 14 residues long. Germline assignment: CDR1 MNHEY and CDR2 SVGEGT. CDR3 in amino acids: CASSYSITYNEQFF. The CDR3, as DNA: TGTGCCAGCAGTTACTCGATCACTTACAATGAGCAGTTCTTC.

This clonotype has just one count. This rearrangement joins TRBV5-4 to TRBJ2-7; D gene ambiguous. The CDR3 has 15 amino acids. Germline CDR1 and CDR2: SGHNT and YYREEE (reference sequence). V dropped 4 bases and J dropped 3 bases, with 17 bases sitting between them. This CDR3 reads CASSLDRLMSYEQYF. In nucleotides, the CDR3 is TGTGCCAGCAGCCTAGACCGGCTTATGAGCTACGAGCAGTACTTC. Filled out from reference TRBV5-4 and TRBJ2-7, the complete variable domain reads ETGVTQSPTHLIKTRGQQVTLRCSSQSGHNTVSWYQQALGQGPQFIFQYYREEENGRGNFPPRFSGLQFPNYSSELNVNALELDDSALYLCASSLDRLMSYEQYFGPGTRLTVT.

This clonotype was seen just once. The chain recombines TRBV28 with TRBJ2-2; D uncertain. The CDR3 length is 15 residues. Germline V gene lookup returns CDR1 MDHEN and CDR2 SYDVKM. V lost 6 bases and J 1 base, leaving 12 bases between the germline ends. The CDR3: CASRLESENTGELFF. In DNA form, the CDR3 reads TGTGCCAGCAGACTGGAATCAGAGAACACCGGGGAGCTGTTTTTT.

This chain links TRBV27 with TRBJ2-2; 7 positions match TRBD1. Trimming removed 5 bases from V and 7 bases from J; junction bases left unmatched: 7. Germline V CDR1 and CDR2: MNHEY, SMNVEV (reference sequence). This CDR3 comprises 14 residues. DNA for the CDR3: TGTGCCAGCAGTCGACAGGGCTTAAACGGGGAGCTGTTTTTT. Translated, it gives CASSRQGLNGELFF.

The chain employs TRBV9 and TRBJ2-1; D may be TRBD1 (6 bases). The germline V and J ends were trimmed by 0 bases and 4 bases, with 11 bases remaining between them. Germline-derived CDR1 and CDR2 are SGDLS and YYNGEE. There are 15 residues in the CDR3. The DNA for the CDR3 is TGTGCCAGCAGCGTAGCCACAGGGCAATACAATGAGCAGTTCTTC. It translates to CASSVATGQYNEQFF.

The chain recombines TRBV19 with TRBJ2-1; 10 bases agree with TRBD2. CDR1 LNHDA and CDR2 SQIVND come from the germline V gene (reference sequence). This CDR3 region has 15 residues. V was pared by 6 bases and J by 2 bases, with 4 bases of the junction left unmatched. The DNA for the CDR3 is TGTGCCAGTAGCCTCCTAGCGGGGGCCTACAATGAGCAGTTCTTC. Encoded protein: CASSLLAGAYNEQFF.

This chain joins TRBV4-2 and TRBJ2-3; TRBD2 might be the D (7 bases). The CDR3 has 16 amino acids. V was trimmed by 4 bases and J by 1 base, leaving 15 bases between them. CDR1 and CDR2 from the germline V gene are LGHNA and YNFKEQ. CDR3 nucleotides: TGTGCCAGCAGCCCCCCCTGGGAGGGGGGCACAGATACGCAGTATTTT. Encoded protein: CASSPPWEGGTDTQYF.

The chain couples TRBV19 to TRBJ2-3; TRBD1 aligns across 8 bases. The CDR3 extends over 13 amino acids. V shed 10 bases and J 5 bases; nucleotides not matched to a gene: 8. The germline CDR1 and CDR2 sequences are LNHDA and SQIVND (reference sequence). CDR3 nucleotides: TGTGCCACCGAACAGGGGGATGGAGATACGCAGTATTTT. Translating it yields CATEQGDGDTQYF.

The chain uses TRBV3-1 and TRBJ2-7; D is uncertain. V gave up 0 bases and J gave up 4 bases, with 7 bases separating them. Germline V CDR1 and CDR2: LGHDT, YNNKEL (reference sequence). CDR3 length equals 13 residues. DNA for the CDR3: TGTGCCAGCAGCCAAGACTGGGTTTACGAGCAGTACTTC. This translates into CASSQDWVYEQYF.

This clonotype was picked up one time. The rearrangement uses TRBV20-1 and TRBJ2-2; weak D call: TRBD2 (5 bases). The CDR3 consists of 15 residues. Trimming took off 3 bases at V and 3 bases at J, with 14 bases between the two ends. Germline V gives CDR1 DFQATT, CDR2 SNEGSKA (reference sequence). CDR3 sequence reads: CSASELERDTGELFF. The DNA of the CDR3 is TGCAGTGCTAGTGAACTGGAGAGGGACACCGGGGAGCTGTTTTTT.

This sequence joins TRBV7-9 and TRBJ2-1, with unresolved D. The length of the CDR3 is 14 residues. In germline, CDR1 is SEHNR, CDR2 FQNEAQ (reference sequence). Deletions cut 1 base from V and 9 bases from J, with 13 bases between. Here the CDR3 reads CASSLEYGFTEQFF. The CDR3 nucleotides are TGTGCCAGCAGCTTAGAGTACGGTTTCACTGAGCAGTTCTTC.

The rearrangement joins TRBV5-4 to TRBJ2-1, with D possibly being TRBD1 (5 bases). The V gene lost 1 base and the J gene lost 7 bases, with 6 bases spanning the gap. Looked up from germline, CDR1 is SGHNT and CDR2 is YYREEE (reference sequence). The CDR3 is 12 residues long. CDR3 sequence reads: CASSLKGNEQFF. CDR3 DNA sequence: TGTGCCAGCAGCTTGAAGGGGAATGAGCAGTTCTTC.

The V call is TRBV13, the J call TRBJ1-1, with D possibly being TRBD1 (6 bases). CDR1 is PRHDT and CDR2 is FYEKMQ in the germline V gene (reference sequence). Trimming took 7 bases from V and 4 from J, leaving 19 bases between them. The CDR3 contains 15 residues. DNA for the CDR3: TGTGCCAGCATCCCTCAGGGGTTTTCGTCCACTGAAGCTTTCTTT. This translates into CASIPQGFSSTEAFF.

V gene TRBV4-1 combines with J gene TRBJ1-1; 8 bases map to TRBD1. The germline V gene has CDR1 MGHRA and CDR2 YSYEKL. This CDR3 is 14 amino acids long. V lost 3 bases to trimming and J lost 4 bases; unmatched junction nucleotides: 4. The CDR3 DNA is TGCGCCAGCAGCCACAGGACAGGGCGCACTGAAGCTTTCTTT. It codes for CASSHRTGRTEAFF.

The chain is built from TRBV6-2 or TRBV6-3 and TRBJ2-7; D gene ambiguous. Germline V gene sequence: CDR1 MNHEY, CDR2 SVGEGT. Between the trimmed V and J ends, which lost 6 bases and 3 bases, there was a span of 9 bases. There are 12 residues in the CDR3. CDR3 amino acids: CASSPRLYEQYF. CDR3 in DNA: TGTGCCAGCAGCCCCCGACTCTACGAGCAGTACTTC.

This chain links TRBV12-3 or TRBV12-4 with TRBJ2-2, with unresolved D. Trimming removed 6 bases from V and 6 bases from J, with 11 bases in between. CDR3 length: 13 residues. CDR3 in amino acids: CASSTTAPGELFF. CDR3 in DNA: TGTGCCAGCAGCACCACAGCGCCCGGGGAGCTGTTTTTT.

This chain links TRBV23-1 with TRBJ2-1; D is possibly TRBD2 (6 bases). TRBV23-1 is known as an ORF, though its function is uncertain. V lost 2 bases, J lost 0 bases, and 14 bases lay in between. The CDR3 has 17 amino acids. CDR3 nucleotide sequence: TGCGCCAGCAGTCAAGGGATAGCGGTGAGCTCCTACAATGAGCAGTTCTTC. Translated: CASSQGIAVSSYNEQFF.

Here the CDR3 reads CATDFGYF. CDR3 coding DNA: TGTGCCACCGACTTTGGGTATTTT. V usage is TRBV25-1 and J usage is TRBJ2-3; D is unresolved. Germline-derived CDR1 and CDR2 are MGHDK and SYGVNS. Trimming pared 10 bases from V and 14 bases from J, leaving 10 bases between. The CDR3 has 8 residues.

Written as DNA, the CDR3 is TGCGCCAGCAGCCAAGATTTCGACACCGGGGAGCTGTTTTTT. This sequence encodes CASSQDFDTGELFF. The genes are TRBV4-3 and TRBJ2-2; D gene uncertain. Germline CDR1 LGHNA, CDR2 YSLEER. Trimming stripped 0 bases from V and 3 bases from J, with 5 bases between. CDR3 length: 14 amino acids.

The chain joins TRBV3-1 to TRBJ2-2; a possible D gene is TRBD2 (6 bases). The V and J ends lost 4 bases and 6 bases respectively, with 33 bases between them. The CDR3 length is 21 residues. CDR1 is LGHDT, CDR2 YNNKEL, per germline (reference sequence). The CDR3 bases are TGTGCCAGCAGCCCCAAGAACCCCCTTCTGTCCTCTAGCGTAGGTGCCGGGGAGCTGTTTTTT. Translated, it gives CASSPKNPLLSSSVGAGELFF. The full variable domain, completed using reference TRBV3-1 and TRBJ2-2, is DTAVSQTPKYLVTQMGNDKSIKCEQNLGHDTMYWYKQDSKKFLKIMFSYNNKELIINETVPNRFSPKSPDKAHLNLHINSLELGDSAVYFCASSPKNPLLSSSVGAGELFFGEGSRLTVL.

V is TRBV7-3 and J is TRBJ2-1, with a weak D call TRBD2 (6 bases). In germline, CDR1 is SGHTA, CDR2 FQGTGA. V was shortened by 0 bases and J by 0 bases, with 6 bases between the two germline ends. The CDR3 spans 15 residues. For the CDR3, the DNA is TGTGCCAGCAGCTTAACGGGGGGCTCCTACAATGAGCAGTTCTTC. Its protein product is CASSLTGGSYNEQFF. The full variable domain, with the rest looked up from reference TRBV7-3 and TRBJ2-1, is GAGVSQTPSNKVTEKGKYVELRCDPISGHTALYWYRQSLGQGPEFLIYFQGTGAADDSGLPNDRFFAVRPEGSVSTLKIQRTERGDSAVYLCASSLTGGSYNEQFFGPGTRLTVL.

The V gene is TRBV2, the J gene TRBJ1-6; 11 bases align to TRBD1. V lost 5 bases, J lost 9 bases, and 6 bases stayed unmatched. The CDR3 totals 15 residues. Germline values: CDR1 SNHLY, CDR2 FYNNEI. The CDR3 reads CASSPGGQGVSPLHF. CDR3 in DNA: TGTGCCAGCAGTCCTGGGGGACAGGGGGTTTCACCCCTCCACTTT.

The chain uses TRBV20-1 and TRBJ2-3; 16 nucleotides line up with TRBD2. The CDR3 extends over 18 amino acids. The germline CDR1 and CDR2 sequences are DFQATT and SNEGSKA (reference sequence). Germline trimming cut 6 bases from V and 2 bases from J; bases unmatched to any gene: 11. In nucleotides, the CDR3 is TGCAGTGCCAATATACCGGGACTAGCGGGGGGGTCCACAGATACGCAGTATTTT. Protein product: CSANIPGLAGGSTDTQYF.

The chain links TRBV4-3 to TRBJ2-2; D is unclear. Germline CDR1 is LGHNA and CDR2 is YSLEER. CDR3 length: 15 residues. V gave up 1 base and J gave up 5 bases, with 11 bases separating them. The DNA of the CDR3 is TGCGCCAGCAGCCAAGGGAGAGTCCGGACCGGGGAGCTGTTTTTT. It yields the protein CASSQGRVRTGELFF.

This clonotype occurred a few times. The chain links TRBV4-3 to TRBJ2-6; maybe TRBD2 (6 bases). The CDR3 is 16 residues long. Germline V gene lookup returns CDR1 LGHNA and CDR2 YSLEER. The V and J ends lost 0 bases and 1 base respectively, with 7 bases between them. DNA of the CDR3: TGCGCCAGCAGCCAAGAGGCGGGATCTGGGGCCAACGTCCTGACTTTC. It yields the protein CASSQEAGSGANVLTF.

The rearrangement joins TRBV6-2 or TRBV6-3 to TRBJ2-1, with TRBD2 identical over 10 bases. Per the germline V gene, CDR1 is MNHEY and CDR2 is SVGEGT. V trimming: 4 bases; J trimming: 4 bases; junction bases outside the gene matches: 4. The CDR3 is made up of 15 amino acids. The CDR3 region is CASSLAAGGYNEQFF. The CDR3 DNA follows: TGTGCCAGCAGTTTGGCAGCGGGAGGGTACAATGAGCAGTTCTTC.

The V and J genes are TRBV24-1 and TRBJ2-1; possibly TRBD2 for D (6 bases). This CDR3 spans 17 amino acids. CDR1 and CDR2 from the germline V gene are KGHDR and SFDVKD. V lost 5 bases to trimming and J lost 3 bases, with 19 bases between them. CDR3 residues: CATSAAGIYPRYNEQFF. CDR3 nucleotides: TGTGCCACCAGTGCTGCGGGGATATATCCTCGCTACAATGAGCAGTTCTTC.

The sample holds one count of this clonotype. This chain connects TRBV6-5 to TRBJ2-6, with TRBD2 as a possible D gene (7 bases). Trimming removed 10 bases from V and 4 bases from J, with 17 bases in between. The CDR3 contains 15 residues. The germline CDR1 and CDR2 sequences are MNHEY and SVGAGI. CDR3 DNA: TGTGCCACCCGAGGGGGGGCGCCCGGGGCCAACGTCCTGACTTTC. Translating gives CATRGGAPGANVLTF.

The chain joins TRBV7-6 to TRBJ2-5; D could derive from TRBD1 or TRBD2 (5 bases each). V lost 4 bases to trimming and J lost 5 bases, with 17 bases between them. Germline CDR1 is SGHVS and CDR2 is FNYEAQ. The CDR3 is 15 residues long. The CDR3 nucleotides are TGTGCCAGCAGCTCAGAGGCCGGGGACGGGGAGACCCAGTACTTC. Amino acid sequence: CASSSEAGDGETQYF.

V usage is TRBV4-3 and J usage is TRBJ2-2; D is possibly TRBD1 or TRBD2 (6 bases each). The CDR3 spans 15 residues. V dropped 2 bases and J dropped 6 bases, with 13 bases sitting between them. Germline V gene data show CDR1 as LGHNA and CDR2 as YSLEER. The DNA for the CDR3 is TGCGCCAGCAGCCAATTCTCGGGGGCCTCCGGGGAGCTGTTTTTT. Its translation: CASSQFSGASGELFF.

The genes are TRBV19 and TRBJ2-1, with D perhaps matching TRBD1 or TRBD2 (5 bases each). This CDR3 contains 15 residues. V lost 3 bases and J 1 base, leaving 10 bases between the germline ends. The germline V gene encodes CDR1 LNHDA and CDR2 SQIVND (reference sequence). CDR3: CASSMTGPSYNEQFF. DNA for the CDR3: TGTGCCAGTAGTATGACGGGGCCTTCCTACAATGAGCAGTTCTTC.

J is TRBJ2-1 and V is TRBV20-1; 9 bases fit TRBD1. The germline V gene has CDR1 DFQATT and CDR2 SNEGSKA (reference sequence). The CDR3 has 12 amino acids. V was clipped by 6 bases and J by 9 bases; unmatched bases: 6. The CDR3 sequence: CSADRGLGEQFF. In nucleotides, the CDR3 is TGCAGTGCGGACAGGGGCTTGGGTGAGCAGTTCTTC.